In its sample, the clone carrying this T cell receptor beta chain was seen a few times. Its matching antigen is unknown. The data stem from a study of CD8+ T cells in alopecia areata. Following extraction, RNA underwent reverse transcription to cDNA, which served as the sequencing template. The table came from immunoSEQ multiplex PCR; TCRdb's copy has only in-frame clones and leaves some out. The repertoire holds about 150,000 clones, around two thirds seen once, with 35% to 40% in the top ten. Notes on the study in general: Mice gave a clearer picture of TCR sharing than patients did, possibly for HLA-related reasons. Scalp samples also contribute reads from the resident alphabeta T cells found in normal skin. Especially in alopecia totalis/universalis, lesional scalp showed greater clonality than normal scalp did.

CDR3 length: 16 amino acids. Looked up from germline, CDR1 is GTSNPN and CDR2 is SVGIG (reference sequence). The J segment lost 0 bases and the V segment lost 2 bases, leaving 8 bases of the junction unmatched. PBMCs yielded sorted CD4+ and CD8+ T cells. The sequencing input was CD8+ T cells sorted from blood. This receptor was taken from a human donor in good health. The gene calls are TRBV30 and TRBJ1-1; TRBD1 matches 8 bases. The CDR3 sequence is CAWSPPGQGLNTEAFF. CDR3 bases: TGTGCCTGGAGTCCTCCCGGACAGGGACTGAACACTGAAGCTTTCTTT.